This T cell receptor beta chain was documented in a study of cytomegalovirus exposure and HLA in healthy donors. Findings and caveats of the study: The classifier, whose performance was assessed in both the original and validation cohorts, reportedly diagnosed cytomegalovirus status with high specificity and sensitivity.

Of note for this clone: The antigen is undetermined.

Profiled with immunoSEQ multiplex PCR; TCRdb holds only in-frame clones, not every one. The sample contains under 80,000 clones, around 89% of which appear only once. This TCR came from a woman aged 18 to 35 in good health and CMV-seronegative. Sequences were obtained from PBMCs.

CDR3 in DNA: TGTGCCAGCAGTTCTGGGGGGATTCAGCCCCAGCATTTT. Protein product: CASSSGGIQPQHF. This chain links TRBV28 with TRBJ1-5, with D possibly TRBD1 on 5 matching bases. Trimming stripped 4 bases from V and 6 bases from J, with 10 bases between. The CDR3 has 13 amino acids. Germline assignment: CDR1 MDHEN and CDR2 SYDVKM.